This entry lists 2 T cell receptor beta chains sequenced from one sample in a study of shared clonotypes between healthy human individuals. Sequenced by immunoSEQ multiplex PCR; TCRdb stores in-frame clones only, minus some. The data show about 1.5 million clones, approximately 96% seen once. The sequenced sample was naive CD4+ T cells sorted from blood. The subset denotes: CD45RA+ positively selected. Receptor source: a man younger than 45 in good health.

V is TRBV28 and J is TRBJ1-5, with TRBD1 matching over 9 bases. This CDR3 spans 18 amino acids. With 2 bases clipped from V and 4 bases from J, the junction kept 12 bases outside the gene matches. The germline V gene encodes CDR1 MDHEN and CDR2 SYDVKM. The DNA for the CDR3 is TGTGCCAGCAGTTTACCTATTGGGACAGGGACTCCTAATCAGCCCCAGCATTTT. Translating gives CASSLPIGTGTPNQPQHF.

The rearrangement uses TRBV4-1 and TRBJ2-1; possible D gene TRBD1, 5 bases. The CDR3 runs 15 residues. CDR1 MGHRA and CDR2 YSYEKL come from the germline V gene. Trimming pared 0 bases from V and 10 bases from J, leaving 16 bases between. Written as DNA, the CDR3 is TGCGCCAGCAGCCAAGATGGGGCCCTCCCCGTGGAGCAGTTCTTC. The encoded protein is CASSQDGALPVEQFF.